Each of the 26 T cell receptor beta chains below was sequenced from the same sample in a study of blood T cells in healthy people across ages. A sample-barcoded 5' primer and a J-beta primer mix were used in a second PCR of about 7 to 11 cycles. TCRdb passed the 5' RACE reads through MiXCR, listing each CDR3 protein once. This sample yields some 640,000 distinct CDR3 sequences, of which around half are seen a single time; around 32% belongs to the top ten. The sample consisted of blood. The source of these receptors is a woman aged 60-75 years in good health.

The gene calls are TRBV24-1 and TRBJ2-7; D unresolved. This CDR3 has 13 residues. The germline CDR1 and CDR2 sequences are KGHDR and SFDVKD. Trimming left V 2 bases short and J 0 bases short, with 4 bases between. The CDR3 protein is CATSDSLSYEQYF. In DNA form, the CDR3 reads TGTGCCACCAGTGATTCACTCTCCTACGAGCAGTACTTC.

This chain links TRBV7-2 with TRBJ2-7; no clear D gene. V dropped 1 base and J dropped 5 bases, with 9 bases sitting between them. In germline, CDR1 is SGHTA, CDR2 FQGNSA. This CDR3 region has 13 residues. CDR3 in amino acids: CASSLEAGDEQYF. CDR3 bases: TGTGCCAGCAGCTTAGAGGCTGGAGACGAGCAGTACTTC.

The rearrangement joins TRBV7-2 to TRBJ2-5; D not certain. This CDR3 is 13 amino acids long. From germline, CDR1 is SGHTA and CDR2 FQGNSA. V dropped 2 bases and J dropped 1 base, with 5 bases sitting between them. The CDR3: CASSLIVQETQYF. DNA of the CDR3: TGTGCCAGCAGCTTAATAGTCCAAGAGACCCAGTACTTC.

The gene calls are TRBV20-1 and TRBJ2-4, with a possible D match to TRBD1 (6 bases). The DNA matches TRBJ2-7 better at its end, which makes the J call doubtful. The CDR3 loop spans 14 amino acids. Germline assignment: CDR1 DFQATT and CDR2 SNEGSKA (reference sequence). The CDR3 DNA is TGCAGTGCTAGTCGTACAGGGATGAAGGACGAGCAGTACTTC. Residues: CSASRTGMKDEQYF.

The chain recombines TRBV4-3 with TRBJ1-1, with D tentatively TRBD1 (5 bases). The CDR3 length is 12 residues. Germline CDR1 is LGHNA and CDR2 is YSLEER. Trimming removed 7 bases at V and 5 bases at J, with 11 bases between. DNA for the CDR3: TGCGCCAGCAAGGGGAGGGGAACTGAAGCTTTCTTT. Translated: CASKGRGTEAFF.

The V gene is TRBV28, the J gene TRBJ1-4, with a possible D match to TRBD1 (6 bases). This CDR3 comprises 15 residues. The germline V gene encodes CDR1 MDHEN and CDR2 SYDVKM. V lost 6 bases to trimming and J lost 5 bases, with 16 bases between them. The CDR3, as DNA: TGTGCCAGCAGCTCCCTCGGGGGCTTAAATGAAAAACTGTTTTTT. Its protein product is CASSSLGGLNEKLFF. The whole variable domain, remainder taken from reference TRBV28 and TRBJ1-4, is DVKVTQSSRYLVKRTGEKVFLECVQDMDHENMFWYRQDPGLGLRLIYFSYDVKMKEKGDIPEGYSVSREKKERFSLILESASTNQTSMYLCASSSLGGLNEKLFFGSGTQLSVL.

This clonotype showed up many times. V is TRBV27 and J is TRBJ2-7; either TRBD1 or TRBD2 may fit D (5 bases each). Germline CDR1 is MNHEY and CDR2 is SMNVEV (reference sequence). V was trimmed by 7 bases and J by 0 bases, leaving 16 bases between them. There are 15 residues in the CDR3. CDR3 in amino acids: CASTLSGTASYEQYF. The CDR3 nucleotides read TGTGCCAGCACTCTTTCCGGGACGGCCTCCTACGAGCAGTACTTC.

The V and J genes are TRBV10-3 and TRBJ1-1; D unclear. The CDR3 is 13 amino acids. Germline CDR1 ENHRY, CDR2 SYGVKD. Deletions cut 3 bases from V and 10 bases from J, with 15 bases between. This chain's CDR3 is CAISEGSGGRAFF. The CDR3 nucleotides are TGTGCCATCAGTGAAGGGAGTGGAGGGAGAGCTTTCTTT.

This clonotype was recorded a few times. A clone one base away is much larger, so this may be a read error. The chain's CDR3 is CASSLGQGLTYNEQYF. CDR3 in DNA: TGTGCCAGCAGCTTAGGGCAGGGACTAACCTACAATGAGCAGTACTTC. The chain carries TRBV7-8 and TRBJ2-7; 7 positions agree with TRBD2. The junction had 13 bases not matched to a gene; V was cut back by 1 base and J by 7 bases. The germline V gene encodes CDR1 SGHVS and CDR2 FQNEAQ. The CDR3 runs 16 residues.

J is TRBJ2-1 and V is TRBV29-1; D is perhaps TRBD1 (6 bases). Per the germline V gene, CDR1 is SQVTM and CDR2 is ANQGSEA. The CDR3 covers 19 residues. V lost 0 bases and J lost 0, with 21 bases in between. Here the CDR3 reads CSVEDGRQDKLNSYNEQFF. As DNA, the CDR3 is TGCAGCGTTGAAGATGGACGACAGGATAAGCTGAACTCCTACAATGAGCAGTTCTTC.

V gene TRBV5-1 combines with J gene TRBJ2-1, with D tentatively TRBD2 (6 bases). There are 14 residues in the CDR3. V lost 5 bases, J lost 10 bases, and 19 bases lay in between. Germline CDR1 reads SGHRS; CDR2 reads YFSETQ. The CDR3 sequence: CASRRQGGSGEQFF. The CDR3 DNA is TGCGCCAGCAGACGGCAGGGAGGATCAGGGGAGCAGTTCTTC.

The chain has TRBV5-1 and TRBJ1-6; weak D call: TRBD1 (5 bases). The length of the CDR3 is 14 residues. Germline V CDR1 and CDR2: SGHRS, YFSETQ. V lost 0 bases to trimming and J lost 6 bases, with 7 bases between them. The chain's CDR3 is CASSLAQGNSPLHF. CDR3 DNA: TGCGCCAGCAGCTTGGCGCAGGGTAATTCACCCCTCCACTTT.

This clonotype was counted once. This chain joins TRBV2 and TRBJ2-3; TRBD2 is a possible D gene (5 bases). CDR1 is SNHLY, CDR2 FYNNEI, per germline. The CDR3 runs 19 residues. The germline V and J ends were trimmed by 5 bases and 3 bases, with 27 bases remaining between them. CDR3 nucleotides: TGTGCCAGCAGTCCCCCAGGATTCCGTTGGAGGCTGAGGACAGATACGCAGTATTTT. Its translation is CASSPPGFRWRLRTDTQYF.

The rearrangement links TRBV5-1 to TRBJ2-3; 7 bases line up with TRBD2. The germline V gene encodes CDR1 SGHRS and CDR2 YFSETQ. The CDR3 runs to 14 residues. The V gene end was trimmed by 3 bases and the J gene end by 9 bases; junction bases not matched to a gene: 10. The CDR3 DNA is TGCGCCAGCAGCTCAGGGACTACTGCGAGGACGCAGTATTTT. Its protein product is CASSSGTTARTQYF. The full variable domain, rest sourced from reference TRBV5-1 and TRBJ2-3, is KAGVTQTPRYLIKTRGQQVTLSCSPISGHRSVSWYQQTPGQGLQFLFEYFSETQRNKGNFPGRFSGRQFSNSRSEMNVSTLELGDSALYLCASSSGTTARTQYFGPGTRLTVL.

The chain recombines TRBV4-3 with TRBJ2-3; weak D call: TRBD2 (6 bases). V lost 2 bases and J 2 bases, leaving 17 bases between the germline ends. The germline V gene has CDR1 LGHNA and CDR2 YSLEER. The CDR3 loop spans 17 amino acids. CDR3 loop: CASSQSPTSRNTDTQYF. DNA for the CDR3: TGCGCCAGCAGCCAAAGCCCCACTAGCAGAAACACAGATACGCAGTATTTT.

The chain joins TRBV12-3 or TRBV12-4 to TRBJ2-3; D perhaps matches TRBD1 (5 bases). Trimming removed 10 bases from V and 11 bases from J, with 16 bases in between. The CDR3 is 11 amino acids. This CDR3 is CATSETDVQYF. As DNA, the CDR3 is TGTGCCACCTCGGAGACAGATGTGCAGTATTTT.

This clonotype was picked up one time. CDR3 DNA: TGCGCCAGCAGCTTGATAACTAGCCACAATGAGCAGTTCTTC. Translating gives CASSLITSHNEQFF. The rearrangement links TRBV5-1 to TRBJ2-1; the D gene is possibly TRBD2 (6 bases). The CDR3 sequence is 14 residues long. V shed 1 base and J shed 5 bases, with 10 bases lying between them. Germline V CDR1 and CDR2: SGHRS, YFSETQ.

This clonotype was recorded a few times. The V gene is TRBV5-1, the J gene TRBJ1-1, with 9 bases fitting TRBD1. V lost 0 bases and J lost 7; bases outside the gene matches: 4. Germline CDR1 SGHRS, CDR2 YFSETQ. CDR3 length equals 14 residues. The CDR3 loop reads CASSLGTGEGEAFF. The DNA for the CDR3 is TGCGCCAGCAGCTTGGGGACAGGGGAGGGTGAAGCTTTCTTT.

CDR3 coding DNA: TGCAGCTCTTCTACAGGGGGCCTCCACAATGAGCAGTTCTTC. Its translation: CSSSTGGLHNEQFF. V gene TRBV29-1 combines with J gene TRBJ2-1; 9 bases fit TRBD1. V lost 8 bases, J lost 5 bases, and 10 bases stayed unmatched. This CDR3 has 14 residues. Germline assignment: CDR1 SQVTM and CDR2 ANQGSEA.

The J gene is TRBJ2-1, the V gene TRBV7-9; TRBD2 aligns across 7 bases. J lost 6 bases, V lost 7 bases, and 9 bases had no gene match. The CDR3 runs to 14 residues. CDR1 is SEHNR and CDR2 is FQNEAQ in the germline V gene (reference sequence). This chain's CDR3 is CASTASGNSNEQFF. CDR3 sequence (DNA): TGTGCCAGCACTGCTAGCGGAAATTCCAATGAGCAGTTCTTC.

Of note for this clonotype: A read error may be the cause here, since a much bigger clone is one base away. This chain joins TRBV6-2 or TRBV6-3 and TRBJ2-7; the D is unclear. The germline gives CDR1 MNHEY, CDR2 SVGEGT. The CDR3 contains 11 residues. The V gene lost 8 bases and the J gene lost 1 base, with 6 bases spanning the gap. The CDR3, as DNA: TGTGCCAGCGGCAAGTCCTACGAGCAGTACTTC. As protein: CASGKSYEQYF.

A single count supports this clonotype. One end of the junction does not line up with germline, which may come from a read error. The V gene is TRBV12-3 or TRBV12-4, the J gene TRBJ1-5; D uncertain. The CDR3 contains 11 residues. This CDR3 reads CAGSFEQPQHF. The CDR3 nucleotides read TGTGCCGGCAGTTTTGAACAGCCCCAGCATTTT.

The V gene is TRBV27, the J gene TRBJ2-7; 7 bases align to TRBD2. The length of the CDR3 is 17 residues. CDR1 and CDR2 from the germline V gene are MNHEY and SMNVEV (reference sequence). V lost 6 bases, J lost 2 bases, and 16 bases stayed unmatched. CDR3 residues: CASRLPGGSFTTYEQYF. Here the CDR3 DNA reads TGTGCCAGCAGACTCCCGGGAGGCAGCTTTACCACCTACGAGCAGTACTTC.

The rearrangement uses TRBV5-4 and TRBJ2-3, with D hard to call. Germline V gives CDR1 SGHNT, CDR2 YYREEE (reference sequence). This CDR3 is built from 15 residues. V was shortened by 2 bases and J by 3 bases, with 13 bases between the two germline ends. The CDR3 region has the DNA TGTGCCAGCAGCTTCGGCAGTTCAAGGACAGATACGCAGTATTTT. It yields the protein CASSFGSSRTDTQYF.

The chain joins TRBV5-1 to TRBJ2-7, with D perhaps given as TRBD1 or TRBD2 (5 bases each). V lost 3 bases and J lost 3, with 13 bases in between. The CDR3 length is 14 residues. Germline CDR1 is SGHRS and CDR2 is YFSETQ. The CDR3: CASSSGTPGYEQYF. CDR3 bases: TGCGCCAGCAGCTCCGGGACGCCAGGCTACGAGCAGTACTTC.

This clonotype was counted between two and nine times. The chain couples TRBV2 to TRBJ2-1; 9 nucleotides agree with TRBD2. The CDR3 contains 15 residues. Unmatched junction bases numbered 2, after V lost 1 base and J lost 4 bases. Germline-derived CDR1 and CDR2 are SNHLY and FYNNEI. Here the CDR3 DNA reads TGTGCCAGCAGTGAAGGACTAGCGGAATACAATGAGCAGTTCTTC. Protein product: CASSEGLAEYNEQFF.